This T cell receptor beta chain was identified in a study of blood T cell repertoires in COVID-19. For the study at large: T cells, B-cell-depleted T cells, or PBMCs provided the cDNA or gDNA that served as material.

Some clones are missing from TCRdb's copy, which holds only in-frame ones; the method was immunoSEQ multiplex PCR. Among more than 70,000 clones listed, approximately 86% were seen once. The TCR originated in a woman over 75 with acute or convalescent COVID-19. Sequences were obtained from peripheral blood.

CDR3 sequence reads: CASGRAGDTEAFF. The CDR3 DNA follows: TGTGCCAGCGGGAGGGCTGGGGACACTGAAGCTTTCTTT. The V gene is TRBV6-5, the J gene TRBJ1-1; D not certain. Trimming removed 8 bases at V and 3 bases at J, with 13 bases between. This CDR3 spans 13 amino acids. Germline CDR1 reads MNHEY; CDR2 reads SVGAGI.